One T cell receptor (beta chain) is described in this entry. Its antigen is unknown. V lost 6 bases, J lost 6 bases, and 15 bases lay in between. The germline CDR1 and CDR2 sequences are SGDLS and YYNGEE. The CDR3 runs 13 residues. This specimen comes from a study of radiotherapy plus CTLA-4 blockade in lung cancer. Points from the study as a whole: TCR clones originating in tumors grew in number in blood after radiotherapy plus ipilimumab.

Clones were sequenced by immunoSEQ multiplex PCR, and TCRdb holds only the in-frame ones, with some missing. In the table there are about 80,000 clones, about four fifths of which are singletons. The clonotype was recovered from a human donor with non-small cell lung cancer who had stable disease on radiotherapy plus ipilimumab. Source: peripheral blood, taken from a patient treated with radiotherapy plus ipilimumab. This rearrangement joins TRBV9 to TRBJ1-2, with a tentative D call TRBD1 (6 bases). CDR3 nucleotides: TGTGCCAGCAAAAGTTCCGGGGGCGATGGCTACACCTTC. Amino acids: CASKSSGGDGYTF.